This T cell receptor beta chain was recovered during a study of technical replicates of blood from several donors. The protocol was immunoSEQ multiplex PCR, while the TCRdb copy is restricted to in-frame clones and leaves out a portion. The sample includes under 70,000 clones, approximately 90% of them seen just once. CDR1 and CDR2 (germline): SGHNT, YYREEE (reference sequence). V lost 0 bases to trimming and J lost 0 bases, with 13 bases between them. The CDR3 contains 17 residues. The J gene is TRBJ1-5, the V gene TRBV5-4, with D perhaps TRBD1 (6 bases). Source material: T cells isolated from PBMCs. The source of this sequence is a human donor in good health. In DNA form, the CDR3 reads TGTGCCAGCAGCTTGGGTACAGGGAGTATTAGCAATCAGCCCCAGCATTTT. It codes for CASSLGTGSISNQPQHF.